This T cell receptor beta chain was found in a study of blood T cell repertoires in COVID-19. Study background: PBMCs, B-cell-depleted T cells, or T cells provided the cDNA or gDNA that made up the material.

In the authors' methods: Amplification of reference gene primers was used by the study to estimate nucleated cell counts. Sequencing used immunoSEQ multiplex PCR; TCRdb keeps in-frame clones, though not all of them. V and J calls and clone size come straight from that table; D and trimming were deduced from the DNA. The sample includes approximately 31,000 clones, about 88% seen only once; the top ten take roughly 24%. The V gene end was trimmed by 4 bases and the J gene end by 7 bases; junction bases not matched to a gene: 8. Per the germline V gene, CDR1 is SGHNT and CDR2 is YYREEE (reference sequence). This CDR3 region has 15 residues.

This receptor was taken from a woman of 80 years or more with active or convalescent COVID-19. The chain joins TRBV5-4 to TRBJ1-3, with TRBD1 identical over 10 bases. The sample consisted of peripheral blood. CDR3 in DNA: TGTGCCAGCAGCACCCCCGGGACAGGGGCGAACACCATATATTTT. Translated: CASSTPGTGANTIYF.